This TCR beta chain came from a study of human T cells and chemical hapten exposure. Time point specified: healthy volunteer bleed at 6 weeks. The template was total RNA from unfractionated whole blood. TCRdb redid the calling of the RACE reads with MiXCR, one entry per CDR3 protein. In the table there are 35,000 to 50,000 distinct CDR3 sequences, about 3.7% of which are singletons. This clonotype was seen a few times. The receptor was isolated from a human donor in good health. Some clones in this sample may be carry-over from other donors' samples. Source material: whole blood.

The CDR3 coding sequence is TGTGCCAGCAGTTTATTAGGACCCTTCGAAGCTTTCTTT. Translating gives CASSLLGPFEAFF. This sequence joins TRBV28 and TRBJ1-1; D not certain. The CDR3 is 13 amino acids. Trimming took off 1 base at V and 8 bases at J, with 11 bases between the two ends. From germline, CDR1 is MDHEN and CDR2 SYDVKM. The variable domain in full, completed from reference TRBV28 and TRBJ1-1, reads DVKVTQSSRYLVKRTGEKVFLECVQDMDHENMFWYRQDPGLGLRLIYFSYDVKMKEKGDIPEGYSVSREKKERFSLILESASTNQTSMYLCASSLLGPFEAFFGQGTRLTVV.